This T cell receptor beta chain was captured by sequencing in a study of T-cell memory formation after mild COVID-19 (dated by TCRdb to about 2021). About the study as a whole: Most TCR sequence clusters were specific to one of the two donors. In a couple of donors, T-cell clones that expanded and contracted after mild COVID-19 were followed by sequencing TCRalpha and TCRbeta repertoires longitudinally. The cohort was made up of two young adult volunteers, one female and one male, who were previously healthy.

Ficoll-Paque density gradient centrifugation was the method used to isolate PBMCs. What the work shows at the level of the full study, not this receptor alone: The second-wave clones that peaked on day 37 were not confirmed to be SARS-CoV-2 specific. The detection of some responding clones in pre-infection memory suggests that pre-existing cross-reactive memory T cells joined the SARS-CoV-2 response. Clones contracting from day 15 to 85 had balanced CD4/CD8 phenotypes, while a second wave expanding from day 15 to 37 was biased towards CD4+. Contracting CD4+ clones were found mainly in CM and EM memory subsets, while CD8+ clones were enriched in EMRA. Only a couple of mild cases were covered by the study, and larger cohorts that include severe cases with pre-infection samples were considered necessary.

A word on this clonotype: Which antigen it targets is not known. No much larger clone exists at a distance of one base, and base qualities are not known.

CDR3 length: 12 amino acids, cysteine to phenylalanine. Of the read, only the CDR3 DNA is kept; its 36 bases are in frame from base 1. Trimming takes 3 bases from V and 11 bases from J, and the germline ends sit 11 bases apart. Sequenced on an Illumina NovaSeq 6000. TCRalpha and TCRbeta cDNA libraries were constructed by 5'RACE with constant-segment primers, with sample barcodes and unique molecular identifiers being introduced. Trizol reagent was used to extract RNA from every sample. Amplification of the libraries took two PCR steps, and the second step added a second sample barcode plus Illumina TruSeq adapters. Sequencing of the libraries was done on an Illumina NovaSeq, producing 2 x 150 bp paired-end reads. The study's own analysis went as follows. The reads were demultiplexed and collapsed into UMI-guided consensus sequences using migec v1.2.7. Using mixcr v2.1.11, UMI consensuses were aligned to TRA and TRB V and J templates and then assembled into clonotypes. A clonotype was counted as expanded or contracted only if both edgeR and NoisET called the change significant, with noise models trained on biological replicates. For edgeR calls, the cutoffs were a false discovery rate-adjusted p below 0.01 and a log2 fold-change threshold of 1. As an exploratory analysis of dynamics, max-normalized trajectories of the 1000 most abundant clonotypes were examined by PCA with hierarchical clustering. The CD4 or CD8 phenotype of responding clones was assigned using the separately sequenced CD4+ and CD8+ repertoires. Clones were called with MiXCR by TCRdb after fastp trimmed the public reads at Q25, and only in-frame beta chains were retained. Rows merge per CDR3 protein into single entries with the most common DNA and genes. It is TCRdb's table, rather than the study itself, that gives the V and J calls and clone size. The sample table records a few hundred thousand distinct CDR3 sequences; about 16% of these occur just once. Of the sample, about 22% falls within the top ten clones.

This sequence was found in a man between 18 and 29 years old who had mild COVID-19 (a few samples of this study predate the infection). The sample titles of this study are shuffled in the database, so cell type and time point are left out; the donor was told from shared clones. The receptor chain draws on TRBV12-3 or TRBV12-4 and TRBJ1-5; no confident D gene assignment can be made. Sequencing was carried out using PBMCs or a T cell subset sorted from them (not recorded which). The nucleotide sequence reads as follows: TGTGCCAGCAGTTTTAATTTACAAGCCCAGCATTTT. Protein translation: CASSFNLQAQHF.